This T cell receptor beta chain was identified in a study of T cell repertoires in cytomegalovirus infection. Study as a whole: It was the public TCR beta signatures that indicated both CMV infection and matching HLA type.

The CDR3 is 15 amino acids. Germline V gene sequence: CDR1 SQVTM, CDR2 ANQGSEA. V trimming: 5 bases; J trimming: 5 bases; junction bases outside the gene matches: 13. TCRdb fed the reads into MiXCR, producing one record per CDR3 protein. The data contain around 240,000 distinct CDR3 sequences, over 20% of them singletons. Notes on this clonotype: The antigen remains undetermined.

General study results and limits: CMV-specific HLA-C-restricted TCR beta clonotypes dominated the ex vivo response.

The receptor was isolated from a human donor in good health (CMV status not recorded). Some clones in this sample may be carry-over from other donors' samples. Material for sequencing was CD8+ T cells from PBMCs. The V call is TRBV29-1, the J call TRBJ1-1, with 8 bases aligning to TRBD1. CDR3 bases: TGCAGCGTTTCAGGGGGCGAGCGCTTAAATACTGAAGCTTTCTTT. It codes for CSVSGGERLNTEAFF.